A single sample gave rise to the 26 T cell receptor beta chains below, sequenced in a study of cytomegalovirus exposure and HLA in healthy donors. The PCR employed 60 Vbeta primers together with 13 Jbeta primers. The table came from immunoSEQ multiplex PCR; TCRdb's copy has only in-frame clones and leaves some out. This sample has under 45,000 clones; around 65% occur once, and the top ten carry roughly 9.4%. Specimen: PBMCs. These receptors originate from a human donor in good health.

The V call is TRBV7-9, the J call TRBJ1-4; weak D call: TRBD1 (6 bases). This CDR3 contains 14 residues. Germline V lookup: CDR1 SEHNR, CDR2 FQNEAQ (reference sequence). V lost 5 bases and J lost 8, with 15 bases in between. CDR3 DNA: TGTGCCAGCAGCGAGGGGGGGGCTCGGGAAAAACTGTTTTTT. Protein sequence: CASSEGGAREKLFF.

The V call is TRBV10-3, the J call TRBJ1-6; D is unresolved. V lost 6 bases, J lost 0 bases, and 9 bases lay in between. This CDR3 has 15 amino acids. Per germline, CDR1 ENHRY and CDR2 SYGVKD. CDR3 nucleotide sequence: TGTGCCATCAGGGGCGCCAGCTCCTATAATTCACCCCTCCACTTT. This codes for CAIRGASSYNSPLHF.

The chain joins TRBV5-4 to TRBJ2-2; 8 nucleotides agree with TRBD2. Germline values: CDR1 SGHNT, CDR2 YYREEE (reference sequence). Trimming removed 4 bases from V and 2 bases from J; junction bases left unmatched: 7. There are 16 residues in the CDR3. The CDR3 protein is CASSRSAGANTGELFF. The CDR3 DNA sequence: TGTGCCAGCAGCAGGTCAGCGGGGGCTAACACCGGGGAGCTGTTTTTT.

The chain couples TRBV2 to TRBJ1-1; D unresolved. V was cut by 5 bases and J by 12 bases, with 16 bases left in between. This CDR3 has 12 residues. Per the germline V gene, CDR1 is SNHLY and CDR2 is FYNNEI. CDR3 region: CASSPGLPGTFF. In DNA form, the CDR3 reads TGTGCCAGCAGTCCCGGACTTCCCGGGACTTTCTTT.

In this sample, this clone turned up once. V gene TRBV5-4 combines with J gene TRBJ2-5; TRBD2 agrees at 9 bases. There are 14 residues in the CDR3. Germline V gene data show CDR1 as SGHNT and CDR2 as YYREEE (reference sequence). V shed 5 bases, J shed 6 bases, and the junction held 8 bases outside the gene matches. The CDR3 DNA reads TGTGCCAGCAGGAGCGCGGGGGGGCCACAGACCCAGTACTTC. Amino acid sequence: CASRSAGGPQTQYF. The full variable domain, rest sourced from reference TRBV5-4 and TRBJ2-5, is ETGVTQSPTHLIKTRGQQVTLRCSSQSGHNTVSWYQQALGQGPQFIFQYYREEENGRGNFPPRFSGLQFPNYSSELNVNALELDDSALYLCASRSAGGPQTQYFGPGTRLLVL.

CDR3 nucleotide sequence: TGTGCCATCAGTGAGTCACGGGGGGGCAGCACCGGGGAGCTGTTTTTT. It encodes CAISESRGGSTGELFF. The chain joins TRBV10-3 to TRBJ2-2, with 8 bases matching TRBD2. The V segment lost 0 bases and the J segment 4 bases; nucleotides outside the gene matches: 4. This CDR3 region has 16 residues. CDR1 is ENHRY, CDR2 SYGVKD, per germline.

The chain joins TRBV7-9 to TRBJ1-5; 8 positions agree with TRBD1. CDR1 and CDR2 (germline): SEHNR, FQNEAQ (reference sequence). The V segment lost 4 bases and the J segment 7 bases; nucleotides outside the gene matches: 9. CDR3 size: 15 residues. CDR3 residues: CASSSDRDSGQPQHF. In DNA form, the CDR3 reads TGTGCCAGCAGCTCGGACAGGGATTCGGGGCAGCCCCAGCATTTT.

CDR3 nucleotide sequence: TGTGCCAGCAGCTTAGTCGGCAGACTTGCCTACGAGCAGTACTTC. This translates into CASSLVGRLAYEQYF. The chain links TRBV11-2 to TRBJ2-7; no clear D gene. The CDR3 loop spans 15 amino acids. V was trimmed by 1 base and J by 2 bases, leaving 12 bases between them. Germline lookup yields CDR1 SGHAT and CDR2 FQNNGV.

This sequence joins TRBV5-8 and TRBJ1-2; TRBD1 agrees at 7 bases. The trim removed 3 bases at V and 2 bases at J, leaving 4 bases unmatched. The CDR3 consists of 14 residues. The germline V gene encodes CDR1 SGHTS and CDR2 YDEGEE. Here the CDR3 reads CASSSGQTNYGYTF. The CDR3 DNA sequence: TGTGCCAGCAGCTCGGGACAGACCAACTATGGCTACACCTTC.

V gene TRBV18 combines with J gene TRBJ1-3, with 8 positions matching TRBD1. The CDR3 sequence is 16 residues long. Trimming at V came to 3 bases and at J to 0 bases, leaving 4 bases not matched to a gene. Looked up from germline, CDR1 is KGHSH and CDR2 is LQKENI. The DNA for the CDR3 is TGTGCCAGCTCACCTCGGGACAGGTCCTCTGGAAACACCATATATTTT. Residues: CASSPRDRSSGNTIYF.

This chain's CDR3 is CASSASRGSYNEQFF. The CDR3 DNA reads TGTGCCAGCAGCGCCTCCCGAGGTTCCTACAATGAGCAGTTCTTC. V gene TRBV9 combines with J gene TRBJ2-1; D gene ambiguous. This CDR3 has 15 residues. Germline CDR1 reads SGDLS; CDR2 reads YYNGEE. V lost 3 bases to trimming and J lost 1 base, with 11 bases between them.

J is TRBJ2-3 and V is TRBV7-2; 8 positions agree with TRBD2. J lost 5 bases, V lost 5 bases, and 6 bases had no gene match. Germline V gives CDR1 SGHTA, CDR2 FQGNSA. The CDR3 covers 14 residues. The CDR3 DNA reads as TGTGCCAGCAGCCTGGGACTAGAGGTAGATACGCAGTATTTT. Its translation is CASSLGLEVDTQYF.

The chain links TRBV5-8 to TRBJ2-4, with no clear D. Per germline, CDR1 SGHTS and CDR2 YDEGEE. This CDR3 contains 14 residues. The V end lost 8 bases, the J end lost 0 bases, and 12 bases lay between the germline ends. In DNA form, the CDR3 reads TGTGCCAGTAACCAGCGCCTAGCCAAAAACATTCAGTACTTC. This sequence encodes CASNQRLAKNIQYF.

This clone was seen just once. The rearrangement uses TRBV7-8 and TRBJ2-4; the match to TRBD1 covers 7 bases. V lost 3 bases, J lost 3 bases, and 5 bases stayed unmatched. Germline lookup yields CDR1 SGHVS and CDR2 FQNEAQ. The CDR3 is made up of 15 amino acids. CDR3 sequence (DNA): TGTGCCAGCAGCTTCTCGGGGACAGTCAAAAACATTCAGTACTTC. Its protein is CASSFSGTVKNIQYF.

The chain has TRBV30 and TRBJ1-1; D might be TRBD1 (6 bases). The length of the CDR3 is 15 residues. CDR1 and CDR2 from the germline V gene are GTSNPN and SVGIG (reference sequence). The ends were cut back, 0 bases at V and 0 bases at J, with 11 bases in the middle. CDR3 amino acids: CAWSVAGAMNTEAFF. CDR3 DNA: TGTGCCTGGAGTGTCGCAGGGGCGATGAACACTGAAGCTTTCTTT.

The rearrangement joins TRBV5-1 to TRBJ2-3, with 7 nucleotides matching TRBD1. The CDR3 contains 15 residues. Per the germline V gene, CDR1 is SGHRS and CDR2 is YFSETQ. The V gene end was trimmed by 4 bases and the J gene end by 4 bases; junction bases not matched to a gene: 9. The CDR3 sequence: CASSPDTGVADTQYF. The DNA of the CDR3 is TGCGCCAGCAGCCCCGACACAGGGGTCGCAGATACGCAGTATTTT.

The chain joins TRBV2 to TRBJ1-6; D is ambiguous. V lost 6 bases, J lost 9 bases, and 9 bases lay in between. The germline gives CDR1 SNHLY, CDR2 FYNNEI. The CDR3 is 12 residues long. The CDR3 here is CASRATSSPLHF. DNA for the CDR3: TGTGCCAGCAGAGCGACCAGTTCACCCCTCCACTTT.

The chain is built from TRBV5-1 and TRBJ1-2, with 7 bases that match TRBD1. The ends lost 0 bases at V and 3 bases at J; junction bases unmatched: 2. This CDR3 is 14 amino acids long. CDR1 is SGHRS and CDR2 is YFSETQ in the germline V gene. The CDR3 loop reads CASSLGGTDYGYTF. The CDR3 nucleotides are TGCGCCAGCAGCTTGGGGGGGACAGACTATGGCTACACCTTC.

In this sample, this clone turned up a few times. The chain has TRBV7-2 and TRBJ2-7; TRBD2 matches at 9 bases. CDR3 size: 15 residues. Trimming removed 1 base from V and 3 bases from J; junction bases left unmatched: 4. Per germline, CDR1 SGHTA and CDR2 FQGNSA. The CDR3 sequence is CASSLVGGGDYEQYF. Here the CDR3 DNA reads TGTGCCAGCAGCTTAGTTGGCGGGGGGGACTACGAGCAGTACTTC.

The V and J genes are TRBV7-8 and TRBJ1-6; no clear D. CDR3 length: 16 amino acids. Trimming shortened V by 5 bases and J by 0 bases, and 11 bases separated the two germline ends. Germline V CDR1 and CDR2: SGHVS, FQNEAQ. The DNA for the CDR3 is TGTGCCAGCAGCCAGGACCGGGACTCCTATAATTCACCCCTCCACTTT. Translation gives CASSQDRDSYNSPLHF.

This clone was seen just once. This chain joins TRBV13 and TRBJ2-7; D unclear. V lost 0 bases to trimming and J lost 3 bases, with 9 bases between them. Germline V gene sequence: CDR1 PRHDT, CDR2 FYEKMQ (reference sequence). This CDR3 spans 14 amino acids. The CDR3 here is CASSLGGRGYEQYF. For the CDR3, the DNA is TGTGCCAGCAGCTTAGGAGGCCGAGGCTACGAGCAGTACTTC.

The chain carries TRBV5-6 and TRBJ2-1; 8 bases are shared with TRBD2. V trimming: 2 bases; J trimming: 3 bases; junction bases outside the gene matches: 7. Germline values: CDR1 SGHDT, CDR2 YYEEEE. This CDR3 contains 16 residues. This CDR3 is CASSLRTGGRYNEQFF. The CDR3 DNA is TGTGCCAGCAGCTTACGGACGGGGGGGCGCTACAATGAGCAGTTCTTC.

This chain joins TRBV10-3 and TRBJ2-4; 12 bases align to TRBD1. J lost 1 base, V lost 10 bases, and 5 bases had no gene match. The CDR3 extends over 15 amino acids. Germline values: CDR1 ENHRY, CDR2 SYGVKD. CDR3 amino acids: CASSGQGAAKNIQYF. CDR3 nucleotide sequence: TGTGCCAGCTCGGGACAGGGGGCTGCCAAAAACATTCAGTACTTC.

The chain recombines TRBV15 with TRBJ2-2; TRBD2 matches at 7 bases. The V segment lost 0 bases and the J segment 6 bases; nucleotides outside the gene matches: 1. Germline V gene data show CDR1 as LNHNV and CDR2 as YYDKDF (reference sequence). The CDR3 covers 14 residues. CDR3 sequence (DNA): TGTGCCACCAGCAGAGAGACTAGCTCCGGGGAGCTGTTTTTT. The encoded protein is CATSRETSSGELFF.

The chain carries TRBV5-1 and TRBJ2-5; D may be TRBD1 (6 bases). The CDR3 contains 13 residues. Trimming took 2 bases from V and 4 from J, leaving 9 bases between them. From germline, CDR1 is SGHRS and CDR2 YFSETQ. CDR3 nucleotides: TGCGCCAGCAGCTTCCAGGGGATAGAGACCCAGTACTTC. It encodes CASSFQGIETQYF.

In this sample, this clone turned up a few times. The J gene is TRBJ2-1, the V gene TRBV5-6; D remains ambiguous. V was pared by 5 bases and J by 7 bases, with 16 bases between. The CDR3 has 14 residues. Germline CDR1 and CDR2: SGHDT and YYEEEE. CDR3 residues: CASSLFMVANEQFF. The CDR3 DNA reads as TGTGCCAGCAGTCTCTTCATGGTAGCAAATGAGCAGTTCTTC. The full variable domain, rest sourced from reference TRBV5-6 and TRBJ2-1, is DAGVTQSPTHLIKTRGQQVTLRCSPKSGHDTVSWYQQALGQGPQFIFQYYEEEERQRGNFPDRFSGHQFPNYSSELNVNALLLGDSALYLCASSLFMVANEQFFGPGTRLTVL.